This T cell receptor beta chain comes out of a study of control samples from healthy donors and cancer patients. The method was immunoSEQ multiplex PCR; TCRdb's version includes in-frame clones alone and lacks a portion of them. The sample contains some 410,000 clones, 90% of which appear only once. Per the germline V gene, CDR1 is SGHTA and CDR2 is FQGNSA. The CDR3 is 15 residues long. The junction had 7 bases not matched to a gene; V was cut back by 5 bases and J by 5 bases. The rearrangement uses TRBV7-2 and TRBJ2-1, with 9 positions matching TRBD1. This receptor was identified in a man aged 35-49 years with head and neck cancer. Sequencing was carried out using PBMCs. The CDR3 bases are TGTGCCAGCAGCCCGGACAGGGGCACAAACAATGAGCAGTTCTTC. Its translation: CASSPDRGTNNEQFF.